This T cell receptor beta chain comes out of a study of CD8+ T cells in alopecia areata. Study details: Treated patients received oral tofacitinib, 5 to 10 mg twice daily. Tofacitinib lasted 6 to 18 months, then 6 months off drug.

About this clone itself: Its antigen is currently unknown.

Treatment: oral pan-JAK inhibitor, 5-10 mg twice daily. The study team obtained lesional scalp punch biopsies and peripheral blood from alopecia areata patients. Notes on the study in general: Scalp and blood retained many expanded lesional clones during tofacitinib.

The V gene's germline CDR1 is GTSNPN and CDR2 SVGIG (reference sequence). The CDR3 length is 17 residues. Trimming left V 5 bases short and J 4 bases short, with 21 bases between. As the sequencing template, cDNA was produced by extracting RNA and reverse transcribing it. Only in-frame clones appear in the TCRdb table, and some are missing; sequencing was by immunoSEQ multiplex PCR. In the table there are just over 150,000 clones, under 70% of which are singletons. The sequenced sample was CD4+ T cells sorted from blood, obtained at week 4, from a patient treated with tofacitinib. The TCR originated in a human donor with alopecia areata. The chain couples TRBV30 to TRBJ1-6; possible D gene TRBD1, 6 bases. The CDR3 bases are TGTGCCTGGCGCCTAGGGACAACCTTAGGGTATAATTCACCCCTCCACTTT. This translates into CAWRLGTTLGYNSPLHF.